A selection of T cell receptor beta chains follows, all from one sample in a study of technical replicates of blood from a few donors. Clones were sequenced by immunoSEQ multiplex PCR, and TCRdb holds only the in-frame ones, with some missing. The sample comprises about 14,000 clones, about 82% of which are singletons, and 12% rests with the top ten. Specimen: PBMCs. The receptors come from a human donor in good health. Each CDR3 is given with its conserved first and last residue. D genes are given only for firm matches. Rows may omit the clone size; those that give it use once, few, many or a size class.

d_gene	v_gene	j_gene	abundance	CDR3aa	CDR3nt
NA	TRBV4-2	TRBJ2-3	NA	CVSSQEGSWDTQYF	TGTGTCAGCAGCCAAGAGGGGAGTTGGGATACGCAGTATTTT
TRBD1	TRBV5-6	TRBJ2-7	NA	CASSPRGDRFYEQYF	TGTGCCAGCAGCCCCAGGGGGGACAGGTTCTACGAGCAGTACTTC
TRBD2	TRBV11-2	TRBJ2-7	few	CASRVGLAENYEQYF	TGTGCCAGCAGGGTGGGACTAGCGGAGAACTACGAGCAGTACTTC
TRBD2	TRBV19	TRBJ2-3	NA	CASSARLAEKTDTQYF	TGTGCCAGTAGTGCGAGACTAGCGGAAAAAACAGATACGCAGTATTTT
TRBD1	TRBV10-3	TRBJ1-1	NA	CAISSLTGASTEAFF	TGTGCCATCAGTTCCCTGACAGGGGCGAGCACTGAAGCTTTCTTT
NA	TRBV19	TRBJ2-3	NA	CASSIFGTTSTDTQYF	TGTGCCAGTAGTATCTTCGGGACAACTAGCACAGATACGCAGTATTTT
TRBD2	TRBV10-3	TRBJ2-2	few	CAIFPAGEGTGELFF	TGTGCCATTTTCCCAGCGGGAGAGGGCACCGGGGAGCTGTTTTTT
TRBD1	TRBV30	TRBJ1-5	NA	CAWTRQGGLGNQPQHF	TGTGCCTGGACACGACAGGGAGGACTTGGCAATCAGCCCCAGCATTTT
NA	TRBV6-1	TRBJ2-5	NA	CATTDSKETQYF	TGTGCCACGACCGACAGCAAAGAGACCCAGTACTTC
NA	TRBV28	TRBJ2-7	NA	CASSSGYVYEQYF	TGTGCCAGCAGTTCAGGGTATGTGTACGAGCAGTACTTC
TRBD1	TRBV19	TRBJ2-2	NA	CASSIGRWDRRSGTGELFF	TGTGCCAGTAGTATTGGTAGATGGGACAGGCGTTCGGGCACCGGGGAGCTGTTTTTT
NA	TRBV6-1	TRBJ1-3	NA	CASRLTRSGNTIYF	TGTGCCAGCAGACTCACTAGATCTGGAAACACCATATATTTT
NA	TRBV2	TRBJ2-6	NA	CASSRQGGTGANVLTF	TGTGCCAGCAGCAGACAGGGAGGCACTGGGGCCAACGTCCTGACTTTC
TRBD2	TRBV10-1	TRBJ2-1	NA	CASSDASGTAYNEQFF	TGCGCCAGCTCGGACGCGAGCGGGACCGCCTACAATGAGCAGTTCTTC
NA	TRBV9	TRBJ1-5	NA	CASSGGRVHQPQHF	TGTGCCAGCAGCGGGGGCAGGGTTCATCAGCCCCAGCATTTT
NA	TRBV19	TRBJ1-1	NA	CASRGAVITEAFF	TGTGCCAGTAGGGGGGCGGTAATCACTGAAGCTTTCTTT
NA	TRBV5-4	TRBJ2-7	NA	CASSLAPGAGSSYEQYF	TGTGCCAGCAGCTTGGCGCCTGGGGCAGGGTCCTCCTACGAGCAGTACTTC
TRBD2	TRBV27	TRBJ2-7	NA	CASSLKGRGDYEQYF	TGTGCCAGCAGTTTAAAGGGGAGGGGAGACTACGAGCAGTACTTC
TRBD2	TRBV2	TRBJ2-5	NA	CASSYEQGVASGRAGETQYF	TGTGCCAGCAGTTATGAACAGGGGGTTGCTAGCGGGAGGGCTGGGGAGACCCAGTACTTC
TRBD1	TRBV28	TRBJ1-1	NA	CASSLLQGIGAFF	TGTGCCAGCAGTTTACTACAGGGGATAGGAGCTTTCTTT
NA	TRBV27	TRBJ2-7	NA	CASSLGGSTYEQYF	TGTGCCAGCAGCCTTGGCGGCAGTACCTACGAGCAGTACTTC
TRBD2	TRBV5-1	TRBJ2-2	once	CASSPRFPAGTPGELFF	TGCGCCAGCAGCCCTCGTTTTCCAGCGGGGACTCCCGGGGAGCTGTTTTTT
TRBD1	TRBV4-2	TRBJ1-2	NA	CASSQDPGTGGTKAYGYTF	TGTGCCAGCAGCCAAGATCCGGGGACAGGGGGCACCAAAGCCTATGGCTACACCTTC
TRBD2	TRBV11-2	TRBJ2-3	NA	CASSLVASGRAIDTQYF	TGTGCCAGCAGCTTAGTGGCTAGCGGGAGGGCCATAGATACGCAGTATTTT
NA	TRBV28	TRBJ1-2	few	CASSSGGGGGTAAGGYTF	TGTGCCAGCAGTTCTGGGGGAGGTGGGGGGACGGCGGCAGGTGGCTACACCTTC
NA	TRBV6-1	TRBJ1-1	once	CASRPPGGRKTEAFF	TGTGCCAGCCGACCCCCCGGGGGAAGGAAGACTGAAGCTTTCTTT
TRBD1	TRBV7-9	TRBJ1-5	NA	CASSLEPTGGNQPQHF	TGTGCCAGCAGCTTGGAGCCCACAGGGGGCAATCAGCCCCAGCATTTT